A single sample gave rise to the 30 T cell receptor beta chains below, sequenced in a study of cytomegalovirus exposure and HLA in healthy donors. The primer mix had 60 Vbeta and 13 Jbeta primers. The method was immunoSEQ multiplex PCR; TCRdb's version includes in-frame clones alone and lacks a portion of them. Altogether 180,000 or so clones are present, over 60% being singletons, with the ten largest covering around an eighth. Source material: PBMCs. The receptor source for this set is a man aged 50-59 years in good health and CMV-seropositive.

The rearrangement uses TRBV28 and TRBJ2-5; the D gene is possibly TRBD2 (5 bases). Trimming stripped 6 bases from V and 7 bases from J, with 15 bases between. Germline CDR1 is MDHEN and CDR2 is SYDVKM. The CDR3 is 13 amino acids. In DNA form, the CDR3 reads TGTGCCAGCAGGCGGGCCGTAAGTCGGACCCAGTACTTC. Amino acids: CASRRAVSRTQYF.

The chain recombines TRBV15 with TRBJ1-5; 7 nucleotides agree with TRBD1. V trimming: 5 bases; J trimming: 2 bases; junction bases outside the gene matches: 6. Germline loops: CDR1 LNHNV, CDR2 YYDKDF (reference sequence). The CDR3 consists of 15 residues. This CDR3 is CATSRDRVGNQPQHF. DNA for the CDR3: TGTGCCACCAGCCGTGACAGGGTTGGCAATCAGCCCCAGCATTTT.

This chain uses TRBV25-1 with TRBJ2-6; possible D gene TRBD2, 5 bases. CDR3 size: 17 residues. V dropped 6 bases and J dropped 0 bases, with 15 bases sitting between them. Per the germline V gene, CDR1 is MGHDK and CDR2 is SYGVNS. In nucleotides, the CDR3 is TGTGCCAGCAGCCAACCCGAGGGAACCTCTGGGGCCAACGTCCTGACTTTC. It codes for CASSQPEGTSGANVLTF.

This chain uses TRBV13 with TRBJ1-4; D remains ambiguous. Germline lookup yields CDR1 PRHDT and CDR2 FYEKMQ (reference sequence). Trimming stripped 2 bases from V and 8 bases from J, with 9 bases between. This CDR3 contains 13 residues. CDR3 in DNA: TGTGCCAGCAGCTTAAGACTTCAGGAAAAACTGTTTTTT. Protein: CASSLRLQEKLFF.

The chain carries TRBV5-8 and TRBJ1-4, with D hard to call. There are 12 residues in the CDR3. Germline CDR1 is SGHTS and CDR2 is YDEGEE. The V and J ends lost 1 base and 12 bases respectively, with 10 bases between them. CDR3: CASSLYGQELFF. The DNA of the CDR3 is TGTGCCAGCAGCTTGTATGGGCAGGAACTGTTTTTT.

V usage is TRBV30 and J usage is TRBJ2-7; D possibly corresponds to TRBD2 (6 bases). With 3 bases removed from V and 3 bases from J, the gap between germline ends came to 12 bases. Germline V gives CDR1 GTSNPN, CDR2 SVGIG (reference sequence). This CDR3 contains 13 residues. The CDR3 loop is CAWSDGTVYEQYF. In DNA, the CDR3 is TGTGCCTGGAGCGACGGGACTGTCTACGAGCAGTACTTC.

This sequence joins TRBV5-6 and TRBJ2-3; D unresolved. Trimming pared 2 bases from V and 1 base from J, leaving 5 bases between. The CDR3 has 13 amino acids. Germline CDR1 SGHDT, CDR2 YYEEEE. The CDR3 region is CASSFQGTDTQYF. The CDR3 DNA reads as TGTGCCAGCAGCTTCCAGGGCACAGATACGCAGTATTTT.

CDR3 residues: CAISYGQSGSYEQYV. CDR3 bases: TGTGCCATCAGCTATGGACAGTCCGGCTCCTACGAGCAGTACGTC. This chain links TRBV10-3 with TRBJ2-7, with D possibly matching TRBD1 (6 bases). CDR3 length equals 15 residues. CDR1 is ENHRY, CDR2 SYGVKD, per germline. V was pared by 6 bases and J by 0 bases, with 15 bases between.

CDR3 DNA: TGTGCCAGCAGATCCCTTAACACTGAAGCTTTCTTT. This gives the protein CASRSLNTEAFF. This chain connects TRBV27 to TRBJ1-1; D uncertain. The V gene lost 6 bases and the J gene lost 2 bases, with 7 bases spanning the gap. The CDR3 has 12 amino acids. CDR1 and CDR2 (germline): MNHEY, SMNVEV (reference sequence).

Here the CDR3 reads CASSSGGSQETQYF. CDR3 nucleotides: TGTGCCAGCTCCAGCGGGGGTTCCCAAGAGACCCAGTACTTC. The rearrangement uses TRBV6-6 and TRBJ2-5; 8 bases align to TRBD2. Losses at the gene ends were 8 bases for V and 1 base for J; bases not matched to a gene: 6. CDR1 is MNHNY and CDR2 is SVGAGI in the germline V gene (reference sequence). This CDR3 is 14 amino acids long.

The J gene is TRBJ1-2, the V gene TRBV4-1; no clear D. The CDR3 loop spans 15 amino acids. V lost 0 bases and J 2 bases, leaving 10 bases between the germline ends. The germline CDR1 and CDR2 sequences are MGHRA and YSYEKL. The CDR3 region is CASSQDMGRNYGYTF. DNA of the CDR3: TGCGCCAGCAGCCAAGATATGGGGAGGAACTATGGCTACACCTTC.

The J gene is TRBJ1-1, the V gene TRBV13; a weak D match, TRBD1 (5 bases). The ends were cut back, 5 bases at V and 3 bases at J, with 10 bases in the middle. Per the germline V gene, CDR1 is PRHDT and CDR2 is FYEKMQ (reference sequence). This CDR3 spans 13 amino acids. The CDR3: CASSERGDTEAFF. CDR3 nucleotides: TGTGCCAGCAGCGAGCGGGGGGACACTGAAGCTTTCTTT.

This clone was detected once. The CDR3 DNA follows: TGTGCCAGCCGCCGGGACAGGTCTCATGGCTACACCTTC. Translation: CASRRDRSHGYTF. The chain has TRBV6-5 and TRBJ1-2, with 8 positions matching TRBD1. This CDR3 comprises 13 residues. The V gene end was trimmed by 8 bases and the J gene end by 6 bases; junction bases not matched to a gene: 8. The germline V gene has CDR1 MNHEY and CDR2 SVGAGI.

The chain employs TRBV2 and TRBJ2-7; D is unresolved. The CDR3 loop spans 16 amino acids. With 3 bases removed from V and 3 bases from J, the gap between germline ends came to 18 bases. CDR1 is SNHLY and CDR2 is FYNNEI in the germline V gene. The CDR3 DNA follows: TGTGCCAGCAGTGATGCGCGGCGGTTTACAATCTACGAGCAGTACTTC. It encodes CASSDARRFTIYEQYF.

The rearrangement uses TRBV5-8 and TRBJ2-5; D perhaps matches TRBD1 (6 bases). V was pared by 4 bases and J by 3 bases, with 10 bases between. CDR1 SGHTS and CDR2 YDEGEE come from the germline V gene. The CDR3 is 13 amino acids. This CDR3 reads CASSRDIEETQYF. CDR3 DNA: TGTGCCAGCAGCAGGGACATCGAAGAGACCCAGTACTTC.

The rearrangement joins TRBV4-1 to TRBJ2-5, with 12 positions matching TRBD2. The CDR3 totals 17 residues. J was trimmed by 2 bases and V by 4 bases; bases with no gene match: 8. Germline V CDR1 and CDR2: MGHRA, YSYEKL. The CDR3 sequence: CASSLTGTSGSQETQYF. The CDR3 bases are TGCGCCAGCAGCCTGACGGGGACTAGCGGGTCGCAAGAGACCCAGTACTTC.

This CDR3 reads CASGGQETQYF. CDR3 sequence (DNA): TGTGCCAGCGGCGGCCAAGAGACCCAGTACTTC. V is TRBV5-6 and J is TRBJ2-5, with unresolved D. Germline lookup yields CDR1 SGHDT and CDR2 YYEEEE. V lost 7 bases, J lost 1 base, and 5 bases lay in between. This CDR3 is built from 11 residues.

The chain recombines TRBV7-6 with TRBJ2-5; 12 nucleotides line up with TRBD2. This CDR3 has 16 residues. Trimming took 4 bases from V and 5 from J; bases not matched to a gene: 8. Germline V gene sequence: CDR1 SGHVS, CDR2 FNYEAQ. This CDR3 reads CASSSGLAGIRETQYF. Here the CDR3 DNA reads TGTGCCAGCAGCTCCGGACTAGCGGGAATAAGGGAGACCCAGTACTTC.

The V call is TRBV10-3, the J call TRBJ1-2; 7 positions agree with TRBD1. Looked up from germline, CDR1 is ENHRY and CDR2 is SYGVKD. Germline trimming cut 2 bases from V and 0 bases from J; bases unmatched to any gene: 3. This CDR3 region has 15 residues. CDR3 in amino acids: CAISEGQAANYGYTF. The CDR3 region has the DNA TGTGCCATCAGTGAGGGACAGGCCGCTAACTATGGCTACACCTTC.

This chain connects TRBV10-3 to TRBJ1-2, with D possibly being TRBD1 (5 bases). The CDR3 has 15 residues. Per germline, CDR1 ENHRY and CDR2 SYGVKD. Trimming took off 2 bases at V and 3 bases at J, with 13 bases between the two ends. As DNA, the CDR3 is TGTGCCATCAGTGAGCCGGGGGGGAACGACTATGGCTACACCTTC. This translates into CAISEPGGNDYGYTF.

V gene TRBV25-1 combines with J gene TRBJ1-6; 8 positions match TRBD1. Germline-derived CDR1 and CDR2 are MGHDK and SYGVNS. V was clipped by 3 bases and J by 12 bases; unmatched bases: 7. There are 14 residues in the CDR3. DNA for the CDR3: TGTGCCAGCAGTGACGCAGGGGGCCTAAAACCCCTCCACTTT. Protein sequence: CASSDAGGLKPLHF.

CDR3 sequence reads: CASSFYGNTIYF. The CDR3 DNA reads TGTGCCAGCAGCTTCTATGGAAACACCATATATTTT. The V call is TRBV11-2, the J call TRBJ1-3; D is ambiguous. Germline V gives CDR1 SGHAT, CDR2 FQNNGV. The CDR3 contains 12 residues. Trimming took off 3 bases at V and 3 bases at J, with 3 bases between the two ends. The variable domain in full, completed from reference TRBV11-2 and TRBJ1-3, reads EAGVAQSPRYKIIEKRQSVAFWCNPISGHATLYWYQQILGQGPKLLIQFQNNGVVDDSQLPKDRFSAERLKGVDSTLKIQPAKLEDSAVYLCASSFYGNTIYFGEGSWLTVV.

CDR3: CASSQDHSTYNEQFF. DNA of the CDR3: TGTGCCAGCAGCCAAGACCACAGCACATACAATGAGCAGTTCTTC. The gene calls are TRBV14 and TRBJ2-1; D gene uncertain. The germline V and J ends were trimmed by 0 bases and 4 bases, with 10 bases remaining between them. The germline CDR1 and CDR2 sequences are SGHDN and FVKESK. The CDR3 extends over 15 amino acids.

V gene TRBV2 combines with J gene TRBJ2-2; the D is unclear. The CDR3 length is 14 residues. V was clipped by 6 bases and J by 3 bases, with 11 bases between them. The V gene's germline CDR1 is SNHLY and CDR2 FYNNEI. CDR3 residues: CASRIRHDTGELFF. The CDR3 DNA is TGTGCCAGCAGGATTCGACATGACACCGGGGAGCTGTTTTTT.

This chain connects TRBV2 to TRBJ2-3; D is uncertain. The germline CDR1 and CDR2 sequences are SNHLY and FYNNEI. Trimming cost V 8 bases and J 0 bases, with 9 bases left between them. This CDR3 is 13 amino acids long. For the CDR3, the DNA is TGTGCCAGCGACATATCTAGCACAGATACGCAGTATTTT. Translating gives CASDISSTDTQYF.

This clone was counted a single time. V usage is TRBV15 and J usage is TRBJ1-2; D call uncertain. The V end was cut by 0 bases, the J end by 2 bases, with 10 bases between. The CDR3 contains 15 residues. Germline V gives CDR1 LNHNV, CDR2 YYDKDF (reference sequence). CDR3 coding DNA: TGTGCCACCAGCAGAGATAATACGGGAAACTATGGCTACACCTTC. Its translation is CATSRDNTGNYGYTF.

The rearrangement joins TRBV11-2 to TRBJ1-1; 7 bases align to TRBD1. Looked up from germline, CDR1 is SGHAT and CDR2 is FQNNGV. V shed 5 bases and J 5 bases; nucleotides not matched to a gene: 8. This CDR3 is built from 14 residues. CDR3 nucleotides: TGTGCCAGCAGCCCTCACAGGGGTCCGACTGAAGCTTTCTTT. This encodes CASSPHRGPTEAFF.

The chain employs TRBV27 and TRBJ2-1; tentatively, D is TRBD2 (6 bases). The CDR3 contains 12 residues. The germline V gene has CDR1 MNHEY and CDR2 SMNVEV (reference sequence). Trimming took 7 bases from V and 9 from J, leaving 13 bases between them. CDR3 amino acids: CASNGGYGEQFF. The CDR3 region has the DNA TGTGCCAGCAATGGAGGGTATGGTGAGCAGTTCTTC.

Here the CDR3 DNA reads TGTGCCAGCATGATGACAGGGCGGAACTATGGCTACACCTTC. Its translation is CASMMTGRNYGYTF. The chain has TRBV6-1 and TRBJ1-2; 7 nucleotides line up with TRBD1. The J segment lost 2 bases and the V segment lost 7 bases, leaving 7 bases of the junction unmatched. This CDR3 has 14 residues. The V gene's germline CDR1 is MNHNS and CDR2 SASEGT.

This clone has more than one count but fewer than ten. The chain recombines TRBV4-1 with TRBJ2-5; D is uncertain. Germline CDR1 is MGHRA and CDR2 is YSYEKL. The CDR3 length is 15 residues. Trimming pared 4 bases from V and 1 base from J, leaving 13 bases between. CDR3 sequence (DNA): TGCGCCAGCAGCCGGCTCCCCACCAGCCAAGAGACCCAGTACTTC. As protein: CASSRLPTSQETQYF.